These T cell receptor beta chains were read from a single sample in a study of blood T cell repertoires in COVID-19. TCRdb's copy holds only in-frame clones and misses some; the assay was immunoSEQ multiplex PCR. The sample contains 150,000 to 200,000 clones, roughly 76% of which appear only once. The sequenced sample was peripheral blood. The source of these receptors is a woman aged 80 or older with COVID-19, enrolled during active disease. Both conserved end residues are part of each CDR3. D genes are given only for firm matches. Size tells how often a clone was seen (once, few, many) or the class of an expanded clone, and some rows leave it out.

TRBJ2-1	few	TRBD2	TRBV6-4	TGTGCCAGCAGTTCGACTAGCGGGGCTTATGGTGAGCAGTTCTTC	CASSSTSGAYGEQFF
TRBJ2-1	.	TRBD2	TRBV19	TGTGCCAGTAGTAGGACTAGCGATAACAATGAGCAGTTCTTC	CASSRTSDNNEQFF
TRBJ1-4	.	.	TRBV9	TGTGCCAGCAGCGTCGGGACTGCCACTAATGAAAAACTGTTTTTT	CASSVGTATNEKLFF
TRBJ2-5	.	TRBD1	TRBV7-9	TGTGCCAGCAGCCCCGGATCAGGGGGACAAGAGACCCAGTACTTC	CASSPGSGGQETQYF
TRBJ2-7	.	.	TRBV5-6	TGTGCCAGCAGCTGGGGGGCCTACGAGCAGTACTTC	CASSWGAYEQYF
TRBJ1-1	.	.	TRBV4-1	TGCGCCAGCAGCCGAGGCGTGGACACTGAAGCTTTCTTT	CASSRGVDTEAFF
TRBJ1-2	.	.	TRBV10-3	TGTGCCATCAGTGACCCAAATCCCGGGCAGGGTCGGAGCTATGGCTACACCTTC	CAISDPNPGQGRSYGYTF
TRBJ1-1	.	.	TRBV7-6	TGTGCCAGCAGCTTAGGGAGGGTGGGGTACACTGAAGCTTTCTTT	CASSLGRVGYTEAFF
TRBJ2-1	.	.	TRBV9	TGTGCCAGCAGCCCCCGGGGGAGCTCCTACAATGAGCAGTTCTTC	CASSPRGSSYNEQFF
TRBJ1-5	.	.	TRBV19	TGTGCCAGTAGTCCGGGGGTTTGGCAGCCCCAGCATTTT	CASSPGVWQPQHF
TRBJ2-7	.	TRBD2	TRBV30	TGTGCCTGGAGTGGCAGCGGGGGGGCAAGGTACGAGCAGTACTTC	CAWSGSGGARYEQYF
TRBJ2-7	.	.	TRBV11-3	TGTGCCAGCAGCTTAGTAGCGGCCACCTACGAGCAGTACTTC	CASSLVAATYEQYF
TRBJ1-1	.	.	TRBV5-1	TGCGCCAGCAGTAGTTTGGTGAACACTGAAGCTTTCTTT	CASSSLVNTEAFF
TRBJ1-3	.	.	TRBV30	TGTGCCTGGAGTGTACGGGGGGGGGACACCATATATTTT	CAWSVRGGDTIYF
TRBJ2-7	few	TRBD1	TRBV5-1	TGCGCCAGCAGCCCGGGGGACAGGGAGTACGAGCAGTACTTC	CASSPGDREYEQYF